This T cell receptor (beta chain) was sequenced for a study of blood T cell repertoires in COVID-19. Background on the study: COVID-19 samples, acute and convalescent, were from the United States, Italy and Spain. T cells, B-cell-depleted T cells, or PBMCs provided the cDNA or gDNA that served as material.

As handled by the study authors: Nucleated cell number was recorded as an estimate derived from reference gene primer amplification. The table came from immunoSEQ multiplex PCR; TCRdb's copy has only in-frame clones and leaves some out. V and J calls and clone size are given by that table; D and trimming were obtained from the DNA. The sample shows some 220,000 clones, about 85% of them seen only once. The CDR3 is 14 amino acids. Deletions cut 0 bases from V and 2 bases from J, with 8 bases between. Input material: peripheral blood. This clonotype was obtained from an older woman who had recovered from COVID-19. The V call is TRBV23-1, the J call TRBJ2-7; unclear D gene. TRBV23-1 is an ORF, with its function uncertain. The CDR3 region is CASSQSPLTYEQYF. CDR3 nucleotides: TGCGCCAGCAGTCAATCCCCACTCACCTACGAGCAGTACTTC.